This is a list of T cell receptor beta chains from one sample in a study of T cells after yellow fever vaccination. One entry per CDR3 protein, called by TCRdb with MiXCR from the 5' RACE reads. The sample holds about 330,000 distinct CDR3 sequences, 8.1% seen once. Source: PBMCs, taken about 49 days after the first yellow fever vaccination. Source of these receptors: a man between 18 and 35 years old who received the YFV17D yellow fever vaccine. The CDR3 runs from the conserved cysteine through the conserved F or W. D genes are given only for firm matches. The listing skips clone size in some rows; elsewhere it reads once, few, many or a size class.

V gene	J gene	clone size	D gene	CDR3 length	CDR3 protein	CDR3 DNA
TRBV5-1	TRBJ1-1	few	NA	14	CASSGDGGNTEAFF	TGCGCCAGCAGCGGCGACGGAGGAAACACTGAAGCTTTCTTT
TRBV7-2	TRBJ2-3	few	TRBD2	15	CASSPAAGGRDTQYF	TGTGCCAGCAGCCCCGCGGCGGGGGGGCGAGATACGCAGTATTTT
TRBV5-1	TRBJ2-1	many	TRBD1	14	CASRKWDRGEEQFF	TGCGCCAGCAGAAAGTGGGACAGGGGAGAAGAGCAGTTCTTC
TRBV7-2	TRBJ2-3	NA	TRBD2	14	CASSFGGVGDTQYF	TGTGCCAGCAGCTTTGGGGGGGTTGGGGATACGCAGTATTTT
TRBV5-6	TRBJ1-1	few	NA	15	CASSLVDRSYTEAFF	TGTGCCAGCAGCTTGGTTGACAGATCCTACACTGAAGCTTTCTTT
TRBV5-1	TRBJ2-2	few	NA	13	CASSREFTGELFF	TGCGCCAGTAGCAGGGAATTCACCGGGGAGCTGTTTTTT
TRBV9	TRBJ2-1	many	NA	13	CASSGDIYNEQFF	TGTGCCAGCAGCGGGGACATCTACAATGAGCAGTTCTTC
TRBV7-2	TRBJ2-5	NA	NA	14	CASSPVGGGKTQYF	TGTGCCAGCAGCCCAGTAGGGGGCGGGAAGACCCAGTACTTC
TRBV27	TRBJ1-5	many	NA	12	CASSLSGGPQHF	TGTGCCAGCAGTCTATCGGGGGGGCCCCAGCATTTT
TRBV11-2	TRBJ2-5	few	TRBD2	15	CASSFEDGGGMAQYF	TGTGCCAGCAGCTTTGAGGATGGGGGGGGTATGGCCCAGTACTTC
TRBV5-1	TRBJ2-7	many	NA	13	CASSPGGFYEQYF	TGCGCCAGCAGCCCAGGAGGATTCTACGAGCAGTACTTC
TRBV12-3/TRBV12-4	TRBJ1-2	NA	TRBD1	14	CASSLGQGAAGYTF	TGTGCCAGCAGCCTCGGACAGGGGGCAGCTGGCTACACCTTC
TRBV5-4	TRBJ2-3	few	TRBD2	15	CASSPGGADTDTQYF	TGTGCCAGCAGCCCGGGGGGGGCCGACACAGATACGCAGTATTTT
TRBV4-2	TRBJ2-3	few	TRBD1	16	CASSQGDRGRTDTQYF	TGTGCCAGCAGCCAGGGCGACAGGGGCCGCACAGATACGCAGTATTTT
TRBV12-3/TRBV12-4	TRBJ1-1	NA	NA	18	CTFCLPPTGLIVNTEAFF	TGTACCTTCTGTTTACCCCCGACGGGCCTCATCGTGAACACTGAAGCTTTCTTT
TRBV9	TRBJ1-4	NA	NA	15	CASSDEGGTNEKLFF	TGTGCCAGCAGCGATGAAGGGGGGACTAATGAAAAACTGTTTTTT
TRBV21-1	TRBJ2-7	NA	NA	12	CASLLGAYEQYF	TGTGCCAGCCTCTTGGGGGCCTACGAGCAGTACTTC
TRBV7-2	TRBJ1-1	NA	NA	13	CASTRQMNTEAFF	TGTGCCAGCACCCGACAGATGAACACTGAAGCTTTCTTT
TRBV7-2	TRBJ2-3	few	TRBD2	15	CASRLAGESTDTQYF	TGTGCCAGCAGATTAGCGGGGGAAAGCACAGATACGCAGTATTTT
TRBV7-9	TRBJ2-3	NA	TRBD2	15	CASRLLAGGTDTQYF	TGTGCCAGCAGACTACTAGCGGGGGGCACAGATACGCAGTATTTT
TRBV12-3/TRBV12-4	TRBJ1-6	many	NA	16	CASTPALGSNNSPLHF	TGTGCCAGCACTCCCGCTTTGGGCAGTAATAATTCACCCCTCCACTTT
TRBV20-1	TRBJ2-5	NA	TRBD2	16	CSARATSGGIRETQYF	TGCAGTGCTAGAGCCACTAGCGGGGGGATTCGGGAGACCCAGTACTTC
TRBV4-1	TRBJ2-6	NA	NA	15	CASSQVGQGANVLTF	TGCGCCAGCAGCCAAGTTGGGCAAGGGGCCAACGTCCTGACTTTC
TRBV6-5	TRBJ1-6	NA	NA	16	CASSYSSNTPNSPLHF	TGTGCCAGCAGTTACTCGAGTAACACACCTAATTCACCCCTCCACTTT
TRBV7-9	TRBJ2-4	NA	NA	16	CASSPGVGEGKNIQYF	TGTGCCAGCAGCCCAGGAGTGGGAGAGGGCAAAAACATTCAGTACTTC
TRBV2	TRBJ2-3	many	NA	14	CASSEIRGDSAQYF	TGTGCCAGCAGTGAAATTCGTGGGGACTCAGCGCAGTATTTT
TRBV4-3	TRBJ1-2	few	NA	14	CASSQLDPAYGYTF	TGCGCCAGCAGCCAACTGGACCCTGCTTATGGCTACACCTTC
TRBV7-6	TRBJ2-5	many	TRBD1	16	CASSPGQGRIQETQYF	TGTGCCAGCAGCCCAGGACAGGGGCGAATCCAAGAGACCCAGTACTTC
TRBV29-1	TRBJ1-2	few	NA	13	CSVKTGANYGYTF	TGCAGCGTTAAGACCGGAGCTAACTATGGCTACACCTTC
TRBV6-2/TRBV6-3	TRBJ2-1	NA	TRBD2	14	CASSTGGGYNEQFF	TGTGCCAGCAGTACGGGGGGGGGCTACAATGAGCAGTTCTTC
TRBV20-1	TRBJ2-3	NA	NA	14	CSAPHRTSTDTQYF	TGCAGTGCACCCCACCGAACTAGCACAGATACGCAGTATTTT
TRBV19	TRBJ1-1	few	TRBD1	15	CASLQGANVNTEAFF	TGTGCCAGTCTCCAGGGGGCTAACGTGAACACTGAAGCTTTCTTT
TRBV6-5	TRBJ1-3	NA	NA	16	CASIAGGYGSGNTIYF	TGTGCCAGCATCGCCGGCGGGTATGGTTCTGGAAACACCATATATTTT
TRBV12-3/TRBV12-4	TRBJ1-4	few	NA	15	CASSLESGRNEKLFF	TGTGCCAGCAGTTTAGAGTCAGGGAGAAATGAAAAACTGTTTTTT
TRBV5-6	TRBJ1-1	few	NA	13	CASSPTGVPEAFF	TGTGCCAGCAGCCCCACGGGGGTTCCTGAAGCTTTCTTT
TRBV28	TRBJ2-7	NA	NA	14	CASAQFRGGYEQYF	TGTGCCAGCGCACAGTTCAGGGGAGGGTACGAGCAGTACTTC
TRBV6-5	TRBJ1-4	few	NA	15	CASSYLGRTNEKLFF	TGTGCCAGCAGTTACCTAGGGCGGACTAATGAAAAACTGTTTTTT
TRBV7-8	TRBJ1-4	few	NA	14	CASSLAQRSEKLFF	TGTGCCAGCAGCTTAGCGCAGAGAAGTGAAAAACTGTTTTTT
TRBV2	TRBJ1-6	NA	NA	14	CASSEVGGMPPLHF	TGTGCCAGCAGTGAAGTGGGAGGGATGCCACCCCTCCACTTT
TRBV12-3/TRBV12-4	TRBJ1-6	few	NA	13	CASTSREGSPLHF	TGTGCCAGCACCAGCCGCGAAGGTTCACCCCTCCACTTT
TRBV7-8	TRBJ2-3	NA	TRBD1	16	CASSLFTGVRTDTQYF	TGTGCCAGCAGCTTGTTCACAGGGGTGAGGACAGATACGCAGTATTTT